This passage covers 18 T cell receptor beta chains from one sample sequenced in a study of T-cell memory formation after mild COVID-19. TCRdb independently ran MiXCR on the 5' RACE reads; one entry per CDR3 protein. The sample has about 110,000 distinct CDR3 sequences, roughly a sixth seen once. Sample: PBMCs or a T cell subset sorted from them (not recorded which). These receptors all come from a man aged 18 to 35 who had mild COVID-19 (a few samples of this study predate the infection). Cell type and time point are not known.

The chain is built from TRBV30 and TRBJ1-2; the D is unclear. The CDR3 contains 14 residues. Per germline, CDR1 GTSNPN and CDR2 SVGIG (reference sequence). V was trimmed by 6 bases and J by 2 bases, leaving 16 bases between them. Here the CDR3 DNA reads TGTGCCTGCCCGCCCCGGGGAGCAAACTATGGCTACACCTTC. Translating it yields CACPPRGANYGYTF.

The sample holds a few counts of this clonotype. This rearrangement joins TRBV9 to TRBJ2-6; perhaps TRBD2 as D (6 bases). The CDR3 spans 18 residues. With 4 bases removed from V and 0 bases from J, the gap between germline ends came to 17 bases. The germline CDR1 and CDR2 sequences are SGDLS and YYNGEE. The CDR3 sequence: CASSFSGRRVSGANVLTF. Here the CDR3 DNA reads TGTGCCAGCAGCTTTTCGGGACGGAGGGTCTCTGGGGCCAACGTCCTGACTTTC.

In its sample, this clonotype was seen a few times. The chain uses TRBV20-1 and TRBJ2-5; D possibly uses TRBD1 or TRBD2 (5 bases each). The germline CDR1 and CDR2 sequences are DFQATT and SNEGSKA (reference sequence). V shed 6 bases and J shed 5 bases, with 16 bases lying between them. This CDR3 is built from 13 residues. The CDR3 is CSATGPGVETQYF. The CDR3 DNA follows: TGCAGTGCCACGGGACCCGGCGTCGAGACCCAGTACTTC.

The chain couples TRBV21-1 to TRBJ2-7; the table's D gene call, TRBD1, was not cross checked with the DNA. TRBV21-1 is listed as a pseudogene. The CDR3 loop spans 15 amino acids. The CDR3 region has the DNA TGTGCCACCTCTCCACCAGACTCCCCCATGAGGGAGCAGTACTTC. It translates to CATSPPDSPMREQYF.

The sample holds many counts of this clonotype. The V and J genes are TRBV5-1 and TRBJ1-2; 8 bases agree with TRBD1. After removal of 0 bases from V and 7 bases from J, the junction contained 5 bases not matched to a gene. The CDR3 runs to 14 residues. Germline-derived CDR1 and CDR2 are SGHRS and YFSETQ. This CDR3 is CASSLGQGHGGYTF. The CDR3 DNA reads TGCGCCAGCAGCTTGGGACAGGGGCACGGTGGCTACACCTTC. Combining the CDR3 with reference TRBV5-1 and TRBJ1-2 gives the whole variable domain KAGVTQTPRYLIKTRGQQVTLSCSPISGHRSVSWYQQTPGQGLQFLFEYFSETQRNKGNFPGRFSGRQFSNSRSEMNVSTLELGDSALYLCASSLGQGHGGYTFGSGTRLTVV.

This clonotype was counted at least ten times. V is TRBV6-6 and J is TRBJ1-3; D remains unclear. Germline V gene sequence: CDR1 MNHNY, CDR2 SVGAGI (reference sequence). The V gene lost 0 bases and the J gene lost 3 bases, with 3 bases spanning the gap. The CDR3 extends over 13 amino acids. This CDR3 is CASSYSGGNTIYF. DNA for the CDR3: TGTGCCAGCAGTTACTCAGGTGGAAACACCATATATTTT.

This clonotype has more than one count but fewer than ten. The chain carries TRBV6-2 or TRBV6-3 and TRBJ2-1; the match to TRBD2 covers 11 bases. This CDR3 has 15 residues. V shed 2 bases, J shed 11 bases, and the junction held 8 bases outside the gene matches. Germline assignment: CDR1 MNHEY and CDR2 SVGEGT. CDR3 bases: TGTGCCAGCAGTTACGGGCTTAGCGGGGGGGTCCAGCAGTTCTTC. This translates into CASSYGLSGGVQQFF.

This clonotype was recorded a few times. CDR3 coding DNA: TGCGCCAGCAGCTTGGCCGACAGGGGCGAGCAGTACTTC. Residues: CASSLADRGEQYF. This chain connects TRBV5-1 to TRBJ2-7; 8 bases are a match to TRBD1. CDR3 length equals 13 residues. Germline CDR1 SGHRS, CDR2 YFSETQ. V lost 0 bases, J lost 6 bases, and 2 bases stayed unmatched.

The chain combines TRBV5-1 with TRBJ2-3, with TRBD1 matching 10 bases. Germline V gene sequence: CDR1 SGHRS, CDR2 YFSETQ. The CDR3 has 16 amino acids. The V gene end was trimmed by 4 bases and the J gene end by 5 bases; junction bases not matched to a gene: 10. The CDR3 DNA reads as TGCGCCAGCAGCCTAATGACAGGGGGCGAAGGAGATACGCAGTATTTT. The encoded protein is CASSLMTGGEGDTQYF.

The rearrangement joins TRBV7-7 to TRBJ2-1; tentative D call: TRBD2 (7 bases). The germline CDR1 and CDR2 sequences are SSHAT and FNYEAQ (reference sequence). The CDR3 has 15 residues. V was shortened by 1 base and J by 8 bases, with 15 bases between the two germline ends. The CDR3 loop is CASSLGRGQSYEQFF. CDR3 nucleotide sequence: TGTGCCAGCAGCTTAGGGCGGGGGCAGAGTTATGAGCAGTTCTTC.

The chain employs TRBV11-2 and TRBJ2-7; unclear D gene. The CDR3 sequence is 13 residues long. With 0 bases removed from V and 2 bases from J, the gap between germline ends came to 5 bases. Germline V gives CDR1 SGHAT, CDR2 FQNNGV. The CDR3 DNA reads TGTGCCAGCAGCTTAGATCCCGCCTACGAGCAGTACGTC. Protein sequence: CASSLDPAYEQYV.

This clonotype was counted at least ten times. V gene TRBV9 combines with J gene TRBJ2-1, with 7 positions matching TRBD2. The V and J ends lost 3 bases and 3 bases, in that order; junction bases with no gene match: 3. The CDR3 is 14 amino acids. Looked up from germline, CDR1 is SGDLS and CDR2 is YYNGEE. The CDR3 DNA reads as TGTGCCAGCAGCGATGGGGGGGGCTACAATGAGCAGTTCTTC. This codes for CASSDGGGYNEQFF.

This chain joins TRBV5-1 and TRBJ1-1; D perhaps matches TRBD1 (5 bases). There are 14 residues in the CDR3. Per the germline V gene, CDR1 is SGHRS and CDR2 is YFSETQ. V gave up 5 bases and J gave up 2 bases, with 13 bases separating them. This chain's CDR3 is CASSQGVRNTEAFF. DNA for the CDR3: TGCGCCAGCAGTCAGGGTGTCCGTAACACTGAAGCTTTCTTT.

The chain links TRBV5-1 to TRBJ2-1; D could derive from TRBD1 or TRBD2 (5 bases each). CDR3 size: 15 residues. V lost 3 bases and J lost 0, with 10 bases in between. The germline gives CDR1 SGHRS, CDR2 YFSETQ. The DNA for the CDR3 is TGCGCCAGCAGCTGGGGCGGGCTCTCCTACAATGAGCAGTTCTTC. Translation: CASSWGGLSYNEQFF.

The rearrangement joins TRBV5-6 to TRBJ2-7; the D is unclear. The ends were cut back, 3 bases at V and 0 bases at J, with 4 bases in the middle. Germline values: CDR1 SGHDT, CDR2 YYEEEE. The CDR3 loop spans 12 amino acids. This CDR3 is CASSSLSYEQYF. The DNA for the CDR3 is TGTGCCAGCAGCTCCCTCTCCTACGAGCAGTACTTC.

This clonotype was observed at least ten times. The chain links TRBV7-9 to TRBJ1-6; tentative D call: TRBD1 (5 bases). Deletions cut 3 bases from V and 7 bases from J, with 13 bases between. CDR1 and CDR2 from the germline V gene are SEHNR and FQNEAQ (reference sequence). This CDR3 has 15 residues. The CDR3 reads CASSFGGEGNSPLHF. Written as DNA, the CDR3 is TGTGCCAGCAGCTTTGGAGGGGAGGGAAATTCACCCCTCCACTTT. The full variable domain, with the rest looked up from reference TRBV7-9 and TRBJ1-6, is DTGVSQNPRHKITKRGQNVTFRCDPISEHNRLYWYRQTLGQGPEFLTYFQNEAQLEKSRLLSDRFSAERPKGSFSTLEIQRTEQGDSAMYLCASSFGGEGNSPLHFGNGTRLTVT.

This clonotype was observed a few times. The J gene is TRBJ2-7, the V gene TRBV7-6, with 7 bases matching TRBD1. V was clipped by 5 bases and J by 2 bases; unmatched bases: 18. CDR3 length: 18 residues. The germline CDR1 and CDR2 sequences are SGHVS and FNYEAQ. The CDR3 here is CASSLQGNQFNVPYEQYF. In nucleotides, the CDR3 is TGTGCCAGCAGCCTACAGGGGAACCAGTTTAATGTCCCCTACGAGCAGTACTTC.

The rearrangement uses TRBV5-1 and TRBJ2-4; the match to TRBD1 covers 9 bases. CDR1 is SGHRS and CDR2 is YFSETQ in the germline V gene. J lost 10 bases, V lost 4 bases, and 9 bases had no gene match. This CDR3 has 14 amino acids. The CDR3: CASSDRPGTGIQYF. The CDR3 coding sequence is TGCGCCAGCAGCGATCGACCCGGGACAGGGATTCAGTACTTC.